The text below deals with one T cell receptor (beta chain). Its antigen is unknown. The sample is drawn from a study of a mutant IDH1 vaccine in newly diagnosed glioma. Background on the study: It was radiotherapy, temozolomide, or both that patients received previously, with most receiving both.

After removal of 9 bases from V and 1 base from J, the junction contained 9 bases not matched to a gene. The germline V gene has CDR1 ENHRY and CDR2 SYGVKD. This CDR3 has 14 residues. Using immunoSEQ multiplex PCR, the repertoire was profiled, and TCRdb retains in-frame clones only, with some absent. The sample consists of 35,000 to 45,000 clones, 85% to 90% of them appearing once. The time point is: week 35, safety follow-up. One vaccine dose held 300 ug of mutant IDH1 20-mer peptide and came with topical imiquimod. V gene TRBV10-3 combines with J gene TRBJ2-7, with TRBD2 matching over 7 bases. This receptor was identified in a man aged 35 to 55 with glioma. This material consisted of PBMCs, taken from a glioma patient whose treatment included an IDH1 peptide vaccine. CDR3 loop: CAMSISSGSYEQYF. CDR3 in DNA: TGTGCCATGTCGATATCTAGCGGTTCCTACGAGCAGTACTTC.